The present entry profiles one T cell receptor (beta chain) with its context. What it binds is not known. Measured with immunoSEQ multiplex PCR; TCRdb has only the in-frame clones, and not every one. The sample includes 950,000 to 1,100,000 clones, around 78% of them seen just once. This record comes from a study of shared clonotypes between healthy human individuals. Study findings and constraints: Rarefaction curves obtained for sorted subsets showed sequencing incomplete despite large depth.

The CDR3 sequence is 16 residues long. V lost 0 bases and J lost 7; bases outside the gene matches: 9. Germline V CDR1 and CDR2: SGHRS, YFSETQ. This sequence was found in a man aged 18 to 30 in good health. Some clones in this sample may be carry-over from other donors' samples. Sequencing was performed on memory CD4+ T cells from PBMCs. Subset noted: CD45RA-negative fraction. V is TRBV5-1 and J is TRBJ2-2; TRBD1 matches 7 bases. As DNA, the CDR3 is TGCGCCAGCAGCTTGGATGCGACAGGGTACGACGGGGAGCTGTTTTTT. Protein: CASSLDATGYDGELFF. Full variable domain (remainder filled in from reference TRBV5-1 and TRBJ2-2): KAGVTQTPRYLIKTRGQQVTLSCSPISGHRSVSWYQQTPGQGLQFLFEYFSETQRNKGNFPGRFSGRQFSNSRSEMNVSTLELGDSALYLCASSLDATGYDGELFFGEGSRLTVL.